Presented here are 12 T cell receptor beta chains from one specimen sequenced in a study of cytomegalovirus exposure and HLA in healthy donors. 60 Vbeta and 13 Jbeta primers were used in PCR. The repertoire was sequenced with immunoSEQ multiplex PCR; TCRdb's copy has only in-frame clones and lacks some. Here the sample spans some 120,000 clones, 70% to 90% being singletons. Input material: PBMCs. These receptors were taken from a man in his forties in good health and CMV-seronegative.

This chain uses TRBV5-1 with TRBJ1-1; a possible D gene is TRBD1 (5 bases). V was clipped by 5 bases and J by 1 base, with 9 bases between them. Germline V gene sequence: CDR1 SGHRS, CDR2 YFSETQ. This CDR3 has 13 residues. This CDR3 reads CASRRQRNTEAFF. CDR3 nucleotide sequence: TGCGCCAGCAGAAGACAGAGGAACACTGAAGCTTTCTTT.

CDR3 sequence: CASSLGRGRLQAFF. As DNA, the CDR3 is TGTGCCAGCAGCTTAGGCAGGGGTAGATTACAAGCTTTCTTT. The chain recombines TRBV7-2 with TRBJ1-1; a weak D match, TRBD1 (6 bases). Between the trimmed V and J ends, which lost 1 base and 9 bases, there was a span of 15 bases. Germline values: CDR1 SGHTA, CDR2 FQGNSA. This CDR3 is built from 14 residues.

The rearrangement links TRBV14 to TRBJ1-4; D gene unclear. The CDR3 length is 15 residues. Looked up from germline, CDR1 is SGHDN and CDR2 is FVKESK. The V end lost 3 bases, the J end lost 0 bases, and 8 bases lay between the germline ends. The CDR3 loop reads CASSHKRATNEKLFF. CDR3 nucleotide sequence: TGTGCCAGCAGCCACAAACGGGCAACTAATGAAAAACTGTTTTTT.

The chain uses TRBV6-1 and TRBJ2-5; 9 nucleotides align to TRBD2. Trimming took 8 bases from V and 5 from J; bases not matched to a gene: 12. The germline CDR1 and CDR2 sequences are MNHNS and SASEGT. The CDR3 is 15 amino acids. The CDR3 loop reads CASRTTGLADETQYF. CDR3 in DNA: TGTGCCAGCCGGACGACGGGACTAGCAGACGAGACCCAGTACTTC.

The chain employs TRBV9 and TRBJ2-5; tentative D call: TRBD2 (6 bases). The V end was cut by 0 bases, the J end by 4 bases, with 16 bases between. CDR3 length: 16 residues. CDR1 SGDLS and CDR2 YYNGEE come from the germline V gene. The CDR3 reads CASSVGASPGGETQYF. The CDR3 nucleotides are TGTGCCAGCAGCGTAGGGGCTAGCCCCGGGGGAGAGACCCAGTACTTC.

This clone was seen a handful of times. V gene TRBV5-4 combines with J gene TRBJ2-3; 11 bases are a match to TRBD2. The CDR3 length is 18 residues. The germline CDR1 and CDR2 sequences are SGHNT and YYREEE (reference sequence). J lost 6 bases, V lost 0 bases, and 12 bases had no gene match. Here the CDR3 DNA reads TGTGCCAGCAGCTTGGCCAGGAGAACTAGCGGGAGATACGATACGCAGTATTTT. This codes for CASSLARRTSGRYDTQYF.

The rearrangement uses TRBV12-1 and TRBJ2-2; the table gives TRBD1 as D, unverified against the DNA. TRBV12-1 constitutes a pseudogene. The CDR3 runs 17 residues. This CDR3 is CASSFRPATGNTGELFF. Written as DNA, the CDR3 is TGTGCCAGCAGCTTTAGGCCCGCGACAGGGAACACCGGGGAGCTGTTTTTT.

This clone was found a few times. The J gene is TRBJ2-5, the V gene TRBV5-6; D is possibly TRBD1 (5 bases). The CDR3 spans 14 residues. With 2 bases removed from V and 5 bases from J, the gap between germline ends came to 13 bases. CDR1 is SGHDT, CDR2 YYEEEE, per germline. As DNA, the CDR3 is TGTGCCAGCAGCTTTGCAGGGATTGGGGAGACCCAGTACTTC. It yields the protein CASSFAGIGETQYF.

The chain uses TRBV9 and TRBJ2-7; possible D gene TRBD1, 6 bases. Germline assignment: CDR1 SGDLS and CDR2 YYNGEE. The CDR3 extends over 15 amino acids. V gave up 3 bases and J gave up 0 bases, with 13 bases separating them. CDR3 nucleotides: TGTGCCAGCAGCGCTGGGACAATGAGCTCCTACGAGCAGTACTTC. Translating gives CASSAGTMSSYEQYF. Full variable domain (remainder filled in from reference TRBV9 and TRBJ2-7): DSGVTQTPKHLITATGQRVTLRCSPRSGDLSVYWYQQSLDQGLQFLIQYYNGEERAKGNILERFSAQQFPDLHSELNLSSLELGDSALYFCASSAGTMSSYEQYFGPGTRLTVT.

CDR3 region: CASSPDRASGEKLFF. CDR3 DNA sequence: TGCGCCAGCAGCCCCGACAGGGCCTCGGGTGAAAAACTGTTTTTT. The chain carries TRBV5-1 and TRBJ1-4; 7 nucleotides align to TRBD1. Losses at the gene ends were 4 bases for V and 7 bases for J; bases not matched to a gene: 10. This CDR3 has 15 amino acids. Looked up from germline, CDR1 is SGHRS and CDR2 is YFSETQ.

The chain uses TRBV18 and TRBJ2-3; 11 bases map to TRBD1. Germline loops: CDR1 KGHSH, CDR2 LQKENI. This CDR3 comprises 15 residues. Losses at the gene ends were 1 base for V and 5 bases for J; bases not matched to a gene: 2. CDR3 nucleotide sequence: TGTGCCAGCTCACCACGGGGACAGGGGGGAGATACGCAGTATTTT. This codes for CASSPRGQGGDTQYF.

The chain uses TRBV4-2 and TRBJ2-5, with 13 bases identical to TRBD2. Looked up from germline, CDR1 is LGHNA and CDR2 is YNFKEQ. V lost 3 bases and J lost 2; bases outside the gene matches: 6. The length of the CDR3 is 17 residues. The CDR3 reads CASSQRTSGRGQETQYF. For the CDR3, the DNA is TGTGCCAGCAGCCAGCGCACTAGCGGGAGGGGTCAAGAGACCCAGTACTTC.